This T cell receptor (beta chain) was identified during a study of shared clonotypes between healthy human individuals. Across the whole study: Donor ages ranged 18 to 49 years: a couple of women, a few men.

General study results and limits: Only a few donors were included, so the genetic and exposure-history diversity represented was limited.

V trimming: 3 bases; J trimming: 5 bases; junction bases outside the gene matches: 6. The germline V gene has CDR1 SGHNT and CDR2 YYREEE (reference sequence). This CDR3 has 16 residues. A remark on this clone: Its antigen is not identified.

Sorted-subset replicate PCRs used about 200 ng DNA, 25,000 to 30,000 T cell genomes. Clones were read by immunoSEQ multiplex PCR, and TCRdb kept only the in-frame ones, dropping some. In the table there are some 2,500,000 clones, approximately 94% of which are singletons. The investigators split CD4+ cells into a CD45RA+ naive subset and a CD45RA-negative memory subset. Material for sequencing was naive CD4+ T cells from PBMCs. Indicated subset: CD45RA+ positively selected. The V and J genes are TRBV5-4 and TRBJ2-3; TRBD2 matches 13 bases. The clonotype was recovered from a man aged 18-30 years in good health. Some clones in this sample may be carry-over from other donors' samples. As DNA, the CDR3 is TGTGCCAGCAGCTGGCGGACTAGCGGGGGTGAAGATACGCAGTATTTT. It is translated as CASSWRTSGGEDTQYF.